The 30 T cell receptor beta chains reported below all come from one sample, sequenced in a study of Ad26.COV2.S vaccination and SARS-CoV-2 variants. Treatment denoted: roughly 20 received Ad26.COV2.S at low or high dose, single or two shots; 5 received placebo; per-sample allocation not given. Vaccine and placebo recipients were sampled on day 63 after the first injection. Sequencing was performed with immunoSEQ multiplex PCR; in TCRdb, only in-frame clones are kept and a portion is missing. The sample consists of roughly 700,000 clones, about 90% of them appearing once. The sample was peripheral blood, taken in a trial of Ad26.COV2.S vaccine versus placebo. The receptors stem from a person aged 18-65 years who received the Ad26.COV2.S COVID-19 vaccine or a placebo.

V gene TRBV27 combines with J gene TRBJ2-1; 12 bases are shared with TRBD2. The junction had 9 bases not matched to a gene; V was cut back by 6 bases and J by 9 bases. CDR1 is MNHEY, CDR2 SMNVEV, per germline (reference sequence). The CDR3 is made up of 15 amino acids. CDR3 protein: CASSSLTSGSPEQFF. The CDR3 DNA reads TGTGCCAGCAGCTCCCTGACTAGCGGGAGTCCTGAGCAGTTCTTC.

The genes are TRBV3-1 (or the pseudogene TRBV3-2) and TRBJ1-6, with D possibly TRBD1 on 6 matching bases. This CDR3 has 14 residues. The V and J ends lost 4 bases and 10 bases respectively, with 14 bases between them. CDR1 is LGHDT and CDR2 is YNNKEL in the germline V gene (reference sequence). The CDR3 region is CASSLQGTSSPLHF. CDR3 in DNA: TGTGCCAGCAGCCTACAGGGTACTTCCTCACCCCTCCACTTT.

The chain joins TRBV5-1 to TRBJ2-7; D not resolved. Germline lookup yields CDR1 SGHRS and CDR2 YFSETQ. V was pared by 0 bases and J by 5 bases, with 12 bases between. CDR3 size: 14 residues. CDR3 DNA: TGCGCCAGCAGCTTGGATATAGGGTCCCACGAGCAGTACTTC. As protein: CASSLDIGSHEQYF. Full variable domain (missing parts from reference TRBV5-1 and TRBJ2-7): KAGVTQTPRYLIKTRGQQVTLSCSPISGHRSVSWYQQTPGQGLQFLFEYFSETQRNKGNFPGRFSGRQFSNSRSEMNVSTLELGDSALYLCASSLDIGSHEQYFGPGTRLTVT.

A single count supports this clone. The chain recombines TRBV27 with TRBJ2-2; D gene ambiguous. The germline gives CDR1 MNHEY, CDR2 SMNVEV (reference sequence). CDR3 length: 15 amino acids. The V gene lost 3 bases and the J gene lost 6 bases, with 14 bases spanning the gap. The DNA of the CDR3 is TGTGCCAGCAGTTTGTTCGTAGGAAGGTCCGGGGAGCTGTTTTTT. As protein: CASSLFVGRSGELFF.

The V call is TRBV18, the J call TRBJ1-4; possibly TRBD1 for D (5 bases). The CDR3 runs to 15 residues. V dropped 2 bases and J dropped 8 bases, with 15 bases sitting between them. Germline CDR1 and CDR2: KGHSH and LQKENI. Here the CDR3 reads CASSPSRGPGEKLFF. DNA for the CDR3: TGTGCCAGCTCACCATCAAGAGGCCCAGGGGAAAAACTGTTTTTT.

The genes are TRBV10-3 and TRBJ1-1; no firm D call. The ends were cut back, 3 bases at V and 7 bases at J, with 12 bases in the middle. The germline CDR1 and CDR2 sequences are ENHRY and SYGVKD. The CDR3 consists of 13 residues. CDR3 bases: TGTGCCATCAGTGACCCTGGGAGATTTGAAGCTTTCTTT. Amino acids: CAISDPGRFEAFF.

Here the CDR3 reads CASSSQGARDTEAFF. CDR3 DNA sequence: TGTGCCAGCAGTTCGCAGGGGGCGCGGGACACTGAAGCTTTCTTT. J is TRBJ1-1 and V is TRBV11-2; 8 bases align to TRBD1. The germline V gene encodes CDR1 SGHAT and CDR2 FQNNGV. CDR3 length: 15 amino acids. Trimming took 6 bases from V and 3 from J; bases not matched to a gene: 9.

The chain is built from TRBV5-1 and TRBJ2-1; TRBD1 is a possible D gene (7 bases). Deletions cut 0 bases from V and 1 base from J, with 11 bases between. This CDR3 spans 16 amino acids. Germline V gene data show CDR1 as SGHRS and CDR2 as YFSETQ. Written as DNA, the CDR3 is TGCGCCAGCAGCTTGGACCCAGGGGGGTCCTACAATGAGCAGTTCTTC. Its translation is CASSLDPGGSYNEQFF.

The chain is built from TRBV12-3 or TRBV12-4 and TRBJ2-7; D perhaps matches TRBD2 (5 bases). The CDR3 has 11 amino acids. With 3 bases removed from V and 7 bases from J, the gap between germline ends came to 7 bases. In DNA, the CDR3 is TGTGCCAGCAGTTTTCGGGGAGAGCAGTACTTC. Translated, it gives CASSFRGEQYF.

The count of this clone is one. The chain employs TRBV30 and TRBJ2-3; D remains ambiguous. Germline V CDR1 and CDR2: GTSNPN, SVGIG (reference sequence). V lost 0 bases to trimming and J lost 7 bases, with 5 bases between them. The CDR3 contains 11 residues. CDR3 sequence reads: CAWSVGHTQYF. DNA for the CDR3: TGTGCCTGGAGTGTTGGTCATACGCAGTATTTT. Full variable domain (missing parts from reference TRBV30 and TRBJ2-3): SQTIHQWPATLVQPVGSPLSLECTVEGTSNPNLYWYRQAAGRGLQLLFYSVGIGQISSEVPQNLSASRPQDRQFILSSKKLLLSDSGFYLCAWSVGHTQYFGPGTRLTVL.

CDR3 DNA: TGCAGCGTAATAACAGGGGCGAACTACGAGCAGTACTTC. The encoded protein is CSVITGANYEQYF. The genes are TRBV29-1 and TRBJ2-7, with TRBD1 matching over 7 bases. In germline, CDR1 is SQVTM, CDR2 ANQGSEA. CDR3 length: 13 residues. V dropped 6 bases and J dropped 3; count of bases not matched to a gene: 8.

The genes are TRBV7-6 and TRBJ2-1, with 8 positions matching TRBD2. The CDR3 sequence is 14 residues long. Germline V gives CDR1 SGHVS, CDR2 FNYEAQ. Losses at the gene ends were 5 bases for V and 3 bases for J; bases not matched to a gene: 3. Here the CDR3 DNA reads TGTGCCAGCAGCCCGGGGGGGCTCTACAATGAGCAGTTCTTC. It encodes CASSPGGLYNEQFF.

The chain links TRBV24-1 to TRBJ2-3; D not resolved. The germline gives CDR1 KGHDR, CDR2 SFDVKD. CDR3 size: 15 residues. Trimming stripped 2 bases from V and 4 bases from J, with 12 bases between. The CDR3 nucleotides read TGTGCCACCAGTGATTGGCAGACAAAGGCAGATACGCAGTATTTT. Amino acid sequence: CATSDWQTKADTQYF.

The rearrangement joins TRBV5-5 to TRBJ2-7; TRBD2 aligns across 12 bases. The J segment lost 2 bases and the V segment lost 4 bases, leaving 4 bases of the junction unmatched. Germline V gives CDR1 SGHKS, CDR2 YYEKEE (reference sequence). The CDR3 is made up of 15 amino acids. CDR3 sequence: CASSLWTSGAYEQYF. Written as DNA, the CDR3 is TGTGCCAGCAGCCTCTGGACTAGCGGGGCCTACGAGCAGTACTTC.

The V gene is TRBV27, the J gene TRBJ1-5, with 7 positions matching TRBD1. Per the germline V gene, CDR1 is MNHEY and CDR2 is SMNVEV (reference sequence). CDR3 length equals 14 residues. The V and J ends lost 4 bases and 6 bases, in that order; junction bases with no gene match: 6. DNA for the CDR3: TGTGCCAGCAGTTCGGGACAGAGGTTTCAGCCCCAGCATTTT. Translation: CASSSGQRFQPQHF.

The V and J genes are TRBV12-3 or TRBV12-4 and TRBJ2-5; D call uncertain. V was shortened by 7 bases and J by 9 bases, with 18 bases between the two germline ends. The CDR3 runs to 13 residues. The CDR3 reads CASTFGQLRSQYF. The CDR3 DNA reads TGTGCCAGCACCTTCGGTCAATTAAGGTCCCAGTACTTC.

This chain joins TRBV7-9 and TRBJ2-1, with D perhaps being TRBD1 or TRBD2 (5 bases each). Germline-derived CDR1 and CDR2 are SEHNR and FQNEAQ (reference sequence). The CDR3 extends over 14 amino acids. Trimming took off 5 bases at V and 5 bases at J, with 13 bases between the two ends. CDR3 region: CASSPWQGDNEQFF. The CDR3 region has the DNA TGTGCCAGCAGCCCCTGGCAGGGAGACAATGAGCAGTTCTTC.

The chain joins TRBV19 to TRBJ2-6; 8 bases line up with TRBD2. Germline assignment: CDR1 LNHDA and CDR2 SQIVND (reference sequence). There are 17 residues in the CDR3. The J segment lost 3 bases and the V segment lost 2 bases, leaving 6 bases of the junction unmatched. For the CDR3, the DNA is TGTGCCAGTAGTATAAGTGAGCGGGGGATTGGGGCCAACGTCCTGACTTTC. This codes for CASSISERGIGANVLTF.

This chain connects TRBV24-1 to TRBJ2-1, with 7 bases fitting TRBD2. CDR3 length: 15 residues. Trimming cost V 0 bases and J 8 bases; bases outside gene matches: 6. Looked up from germline, CDR1 is KGHDR and CDR2 is SFDVKD. The CDR3 nucleotides are TGTGCCACCAGTGATTTGGGGACTACTTCGGATGAGCAGTTCTTC. Its translation: CATSDLGTTSDEQFF.

This chain links TRBV3-1 (or the pseudogene TRBV3-2) with TRBJ1-4, with D maybe TRBD1 (5 bases). This CDR3 contains 13 residues. Germline assignment: CDR1 LGHDT and CDR2 YNNKEL (reference sequence). Deletions cut 1 base from V and 7 bases from J, with 7 bases between. CDR3 bases: TGTGCCAGCAGCCAAGGGGGGGGTGAAAAACTGTTTTTT. Protein product: CASSQGGGEKLFF.

V is TRBV9 and J is TRBJ2-1, with D possibly being TRBD1 or TRBD2 (5 bases each). Germline-derived CDR1 and CDR2 are SGDLS and YYNGEE. Trimming removed 3 bases from V and 4 bases from J, with 20 bases in between. The CDR3 is made up of 17 amino acids. The CDR3 DNA is TGTGCCAGCAGCGGAAGGGGACGGACCCCCGGGTACAATGAGCAGTTCTTC. Translating gives CASSGRGRTPGYNEQFF. The full variable domain, completed using reference TRBV9 and TRBJ2-1, is DSGVTQTPKHLITATGQRVTLRCSPRSGDLSVYWYQQSLDQGLQFLIQYYNGEERAKGNILERFSAQQFPDLHSELNLSSLELGDSALYFCASSGRGRTPGYNEQFFGPGTRLTVL.

The V call is TRBV7-9, the J call TRBJ1-5; D not resolved. The germline CDR1 and CDR2 sequences are SEHNR and FQNEAQ (reference sequence). Trimming removed 5 bases from V and 4 bases from J, with 6 bases in between. The CDR3 sequence is 12 residues long. The CDR3 coding sequence is TGTGCCAGCAGCAAAGAGAATCAGCCCCAGCATTTT. It translates to CASSKENQPQHF. Supplemented by reference TRBV7-9 and TRBJ1-5, the full variable domain reads DTGVSQNPRHKITKRGQNVTFRCDPISEHNRLYWYRQTLGQGPEFLTYFQNEAQLEKSRLLSDRFSAERPKGSFSTLEIQRTEQGDSAMYLCASSKENQPQHFGDGTRLSIL.

This chain joins TRBV19 and TRBJ1-5; D not certain. V lost 6 bases and J 0 bases, leaving 15 bases between the germline ends. Germline CDR1 and CDR2: LNHDA and SQIVND (reference sequence). The CDR3 is 16 amino acids. CDR3 region: CASRSQVLNSNQPQHF. CDR3 DNA: TGTGCCAGTAGGTCACAAGTCCTAAATAGCAATCAGCCCCAGCATTTT. The full variable domain, rest sourced from reference TRBV19 and TRBJ1-5, is DGGITQSPKYLFRKEGQNVTLSCEQNLNHDAMYWYRQDPGQGLRLIYYSQIVNDFQKGDIAEGYSVSREKKESFPLTVTSAQKNPTAFYLCASRSQVLNSNQPQHFGDGTRLSIL.

The chain is built from TRBV10-2 and TRBJ2-2; 14 bases fit TRBD2. After removal of 6 bases from V and 5 bases from J, the junction contained 2 bases not matched to a gene. The CDR3 extends over 15 amino acids. Germline V lookup: CDR1 WSHSY, CDR2 SAAADI. The CDR3 bases are TGCGCCAGCAGGGGACTAGCGGGAGAAACCGGGGAGCTGTTTTTT. As protein: CASRGLAGETGELFF.

A word on this clone: The same CDR3 can be traced to other DNA sequences in this sample. This chain uses TRBV29-1 with TRBJ2-7; 11 bases align to TRBD2. CDR1 and CDR2 (germline): SQVTM, ANQGSEA. Trimming at V came to 5 bases and at J to 2 bases, leaving 2 bases not matched to a gene. The length of the CDR3 is 13 residues. The CDR3 loop reads CSVRTSGPYEQYF. In nucleotides, the CDR3 is TGCAGCGTTCGGACTAGCGGGCCCTACGAGCAGTACTTC.

Turning to this clone: Other DNA sequences in this specimen translate into the identical CDR3. The chain combines TRBV10-2 with TRBJ2-5; D not resolved. The CDR3 length is 13 residues. The V gene lost 0 bases and the J gene lost 4 bases, with 6 bases spanning the gap. Germline loops: CDR1 WSHSY, CDR2 SAAADI. CDR3 protein: CASSESGGETQYF. The CDR3 DNA reads TGCGCCAGCAGTGAGTCTGGTGGAGAGACCCAGTACTTC.

The rearrangement links TRBV5-6 to TRBJ2-1, with 12 bases lining up with TRBD2. Unmatched junction bases numbered 4, after V lost 4 bases and J lost 2 bases. The V gene's germline CDR1 is SGHDT and CDR2 YYEEEE. CDR3 size: 16 residues. The chain's CDR3 is CASSQGLAGPYNEQFF. CDR3 nucleotides: TGTGCCAGCAGCCAGGGACTAGCGGGCCCCTACAATGAGCAGTTCTTC. The variable domain in full, completed from reference TRBV5-6 and TRBJ2-1, reads DAGVTQSPTHLIKTRGQQVTLRCSPKSGHDTVSWYQQALGQGPQFIFQYYEEEERQRGNFPDRFSGHQFPNYSSELNVNALLLGDSALYLCASSQGLAGPYNEQFFGPGTRLTVL.

The V and J genes are TRBV23-1 and TRBJ2-1; D uncertain. TRBV23-1 is noted as an ORF with a role that remains uncertain. The CDR3 is 14 residues long. Trimming shortened V by 0 bases and J by 12 bases, and 15 bases separated the two germline ends. As DNA, the CDR3 is TGCGCCAGCAGTCAATCGGCGTCCTTTCTAGGGCAGTTCTTC. Translating gives CASSQSASFLGQFF.

This chain joins TRBV18 and TRBJ2-6; 8 bases are a match to TRBD1. Germline values: CDR1 KGHSH, CDR2 LQKENI. V trimming: 2 bases; J trimming: 0 bases; junction bases outside the gene matches: 9. The CDR3 extends over 19 amino acids. CDR3 loop: CASSPTPTGGTSGANVLTF. DNA for the CDR3: TGTGCCAGCTCACCAACCCCCACAGGGGGAACCTCTGGGGCCAACGTCCTGACTTTC.

In its sample, this clone was seen a few times. This chain uses TRBV12-3 or TRBV12-4 with TRBJ2-1; D gene uncertain. V was cut by 8 bases and J by 0 bases, with 8 bases left in between. This CDR3 is 13 amino acids long. CDR3 residues: CASAEPSYNEQFF. In DNA, the CDR3 is TGTGCCAGCGCCGAGCCCTCCTACAATGAGCAGTTCTTC.